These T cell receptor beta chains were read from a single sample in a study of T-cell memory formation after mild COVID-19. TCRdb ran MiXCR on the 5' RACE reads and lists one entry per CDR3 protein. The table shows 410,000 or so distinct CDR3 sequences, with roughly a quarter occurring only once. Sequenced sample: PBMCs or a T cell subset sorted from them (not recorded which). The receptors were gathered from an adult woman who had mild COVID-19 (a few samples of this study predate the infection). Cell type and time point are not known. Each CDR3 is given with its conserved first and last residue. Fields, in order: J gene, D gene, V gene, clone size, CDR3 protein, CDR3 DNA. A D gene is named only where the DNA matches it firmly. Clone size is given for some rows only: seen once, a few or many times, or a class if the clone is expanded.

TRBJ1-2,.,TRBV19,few,CASSIRWALSHGYTF,TGTGCCAGTAGTATAAGATGGGCCCTTAGCCATGGCTACACCTTC
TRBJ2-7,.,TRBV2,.,CAGQRDYEQYF,TGTGCCGGACAAAGAGACTACGAGCAGTACTTC
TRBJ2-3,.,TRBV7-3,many,CASSLGPSGTDTQYF,TGTGCCAGCAGCTTAGGTCCCTCTGGCACAGATACGCAGTATTTT
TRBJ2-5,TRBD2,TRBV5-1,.,CASSLYTSGGETQYF,TGCGCCAGCAGCTTGTATACTAGCGGGGGGGAGACCCAGTACTTC
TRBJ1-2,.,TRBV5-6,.,CASSFPSSRSRGYTF,TGTGCCAGCAGCTTCCCCTCTTCTCGGAGCCGTGGCTACACCTTC
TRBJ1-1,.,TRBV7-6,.,CASSTDRGRAFF,TGTGCCAGCAGCACCGACCGGGGACGAGCTTTCTTT
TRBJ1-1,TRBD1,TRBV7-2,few,CASSLRSPGTGYTEAFF,TGTGCCAGCAGCTTGAGAAGTCCCGGGACAGGGTATACTGAAGCTTTCTTT
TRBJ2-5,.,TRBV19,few,CASNSGHQETQYF,TGTGCCAGCAACTCGGGGCACCAAGAGACCCAGTACTTC
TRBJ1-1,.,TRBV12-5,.,CASGLSPGEGAPEAFF,TGTGCTAGTGGTTTGTCCCCGGGGGAGGGCGCCCCTGAAGCTTTCTTT
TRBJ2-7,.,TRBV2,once,CASSEMRGSPYEQYF,TGTGCCAGCAGTGAAATGAGAGGGTCCCCCTACGAGCAGTACTTC
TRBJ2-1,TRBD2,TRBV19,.,CASSPGLAGGPLDEQFF,TGTGCCAGTAGCCCCGGACTAGCGGGAGGGCCTCTGGATGAGCAATTCTTC
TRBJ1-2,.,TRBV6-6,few,CASSVDSYYGYTF,TGTGCCAGCAGTGTGGACAGCTACTATGGCTACACCTTC
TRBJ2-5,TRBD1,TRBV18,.,CASSPMTHRTGDPETQYF,TGTGCCAGCTCACCAATGACTCACCGGACAGGGGATCCGGAGACCCAGTACTTC
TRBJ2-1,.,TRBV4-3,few,CASSQERALLRGQFF,TGCGCCAGCAGCCAGGAGCGGGCTCTCCTCAGAGGACAGTTCTTC
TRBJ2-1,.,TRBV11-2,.,CASSLSRNNEQFF,TGTGCCAGCAGCTTAAGTAGGAACAATGAGCAGTTCTTC
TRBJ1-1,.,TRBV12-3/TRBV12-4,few,CASSPGRVMNTEAFF,TGTGCCAGCAGTCCTGGTCGGGTCATGAACACTGAAGCTTTCTTT
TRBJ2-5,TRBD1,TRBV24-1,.,CATSDTTGPETQYF,TGTGCCACCAGTGATACGACAGGGCCAGAGACCCAGTACTTC
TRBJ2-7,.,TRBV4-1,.,CASSQVGGWDTYEQYF,TGCGCCAGCAGCCAAGTAGGAGGCTGGGACACCTACGAGCAGTACTTC
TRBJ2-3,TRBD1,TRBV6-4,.,CASSDSIGTGTDTQYF,TGTGCCAGCAGTGACTCGATTGGGACAGGGACCGATACGCAGTATTTT
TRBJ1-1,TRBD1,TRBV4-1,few,CASSQDWAPGQVTAFF,TGCGCCAGCAGCCAAGATTGGGCCCCGGGACAGGTGACGGCTTTCTTT
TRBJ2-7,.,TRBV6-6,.,CASSYSPASYEQYF,TGTGCCAGCAGTTACTCTCCTGCCTCCTACGAGCAGTACTTC
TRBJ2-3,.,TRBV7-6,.,CASSSVPSGTDTQYF,TGTGCCAGCAGTTCCGTACCCTCGGGCACAGATACGCAGTATTTT
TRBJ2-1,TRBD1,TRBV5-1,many,CASSQGQGGYNEQFF,TGCGCCAGCAGCCAGGGACAGGGGGGCTACAATGAGCAGTTCTTC
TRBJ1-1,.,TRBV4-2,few,CASSQESRGNTEAFF,TGTGCCAGCAGCCAAGAAAGTCGGGGAAACACTGAAGCTTTCTTT
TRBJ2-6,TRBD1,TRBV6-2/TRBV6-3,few,CASSHGTGETF,TGTGCCAGCAGTCACGGGACAGGGGAAACTTTC
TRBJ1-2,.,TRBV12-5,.,CASRWGQGYYGYTF,TGTGCTAGTAGGTGGGGACAAGGATACTATGGCTACACCTTC
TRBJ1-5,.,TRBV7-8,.,CASSFTPQQPQHF,TGTGCCAGCAGTTTCACACCTCAGCAGCCCCAGCATTTT
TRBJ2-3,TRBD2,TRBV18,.,CASSPRTGGDGDTQYF,TGTGCCAGCTCACCCCGGACCGGGGGGGATGGAGATACGCAGTATTTT
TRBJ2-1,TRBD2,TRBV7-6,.,CASRPLAEGRNEQFF,TGTGCCAGCAGACCCCTAGCGGAGGGGCGCAATGAGCAGTTCTTC
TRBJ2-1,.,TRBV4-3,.,CASSQDRPGYNEQFF,TGCGCCAGCAGCCAAGATCGACCGGGTTACAATGAGCAGTTCTTC
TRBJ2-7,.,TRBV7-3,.,CASSLTSVEQYF,TGTGCCAGCAGCTTAACAAGCGTGGAGCAGTACTTC
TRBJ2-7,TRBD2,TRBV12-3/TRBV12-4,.,CASKEREGLHEQYF,TGTGCCAGCAAAGAGCGGGAGGGCCTTCACGAGCAGTACTTC
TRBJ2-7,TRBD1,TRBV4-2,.,CASSRNTGQLDFSYEQYF,TGTGCCAGCAGCCGAAACACGGGACAGCTCGACTTCTCCTACGAGCAGTACTTC
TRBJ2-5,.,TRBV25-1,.,CASSENRQQETQYF,TGTGCCAGCAGTGAAAACAGGCAGCAAGAGACCCAGTACTTC
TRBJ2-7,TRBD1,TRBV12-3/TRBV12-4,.,CASSHIRRTGYEQYF,TGTGCCAGCAGTCATATACGGAGGACAGGCTACGAGCAGTACTTC
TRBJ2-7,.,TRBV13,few,CASSARWPVSYEQYF,TGTGCCAGCAGCGCCCGATGGCCGGTTTCCTACGAGCAGTACTTC
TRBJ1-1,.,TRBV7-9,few,CASSSFLRWDTEAFF,TGTGCCAGCAGCTCCTTTCTGAGGTGGGACACTGAAGCTTTCTTT
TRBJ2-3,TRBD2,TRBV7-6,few,CASSRTSRGGTDTQYF,TGTGCCAGCAGCAGGACTAGCCGGGGGGGCACAGATACGCAGTATTTT
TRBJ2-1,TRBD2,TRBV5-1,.,CASSPGSGERYNEQFF,TGCGCCAGCAGCCCAGGTAGCGGGGAAAGGTACAATGAGCAGTTCTTC
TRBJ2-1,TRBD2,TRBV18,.,CASSPMTSGANEQFF,TGTGCCAGCTCACCTATGACTAGCGGGGCAAATGAGCAGTTCTTC
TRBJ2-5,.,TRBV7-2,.,CASSLQGTQYF,TGTGCCAGCAGCTTACAGGGGACCCAGTACTTC
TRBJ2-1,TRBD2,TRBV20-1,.,CSAPPSGSGHEQFF,TGCAGTGCTCCGCCTAGCGGGAGCGGACATGAGCAGTTCTTC
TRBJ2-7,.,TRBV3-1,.,CASSHNSLRGDEQYF,TGTGCCAGCAGCCATAACAGCTTGAGGGGCGACGAGCAGTACTTC
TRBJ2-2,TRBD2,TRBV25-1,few,CASSDRTSGITGELFF,TGTGCCAGCAGTGACCGGACTAGCGGAATCACCGGGGAGCTGTTTTTT
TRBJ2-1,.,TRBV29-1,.,CSVDGQKTSLGNEQFF,TGCAGCGTTGATGGACAAAAAACTAGTCTAGGCAATGAGCAGTTCTTC
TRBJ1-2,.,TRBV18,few,CASSRTGGIDGYTF,TGTGCCAGCTCACGTACGGGGGGCATCGATGGCTACACCTTC
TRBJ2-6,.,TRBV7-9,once,CASSPPRDSGANVLTF,TGTGCCAGCAGCCCCCCTAGAGACTCTGGGGCCAACGTCCTGACTTTC
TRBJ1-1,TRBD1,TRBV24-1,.,CATSAGGVGNTEAFF,TGTGCCACCAGTGCAGGGGGAGTAGGGAACACTGAAGCTTTCTTT
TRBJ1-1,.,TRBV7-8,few,CASSLVPTGGTEAFF,TGTGCCAGCAGCTTAGTTCCGACAGGAGGCACTGAAGCTTTCTTT
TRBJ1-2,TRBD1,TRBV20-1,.,CSARVPPGTGGDYGYTF,TGCAGTGCTAGAGTTCCTCCCGGGACAGGGGGCGACTATGGCTACACCTTC
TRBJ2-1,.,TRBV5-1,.,CASRQESYNEQFF,TGCGCCAGCAGACAGGAGTCCTACAATGAGCAGTTCTTC
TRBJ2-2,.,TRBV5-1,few,CASRHFATGLFSTGELFF,TGCGCCAGCAGACATTTCGCGACAGGCCTCTTTTCCACCGGGGAGCTGTTTTTT
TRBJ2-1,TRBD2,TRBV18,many,CASSPQSSGGHSEQFF,TGTGCCAGCTCACCCCAGAGTAGCGGGGGGCACAGTGAGCAGTTCTTC
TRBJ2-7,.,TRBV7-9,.,CASSTRTTYEQYF,TGTGCCAGCAGCACACGGACGACCTACGAGCAGTACTTC